This T cell receptor (beta chain) was observed in a study of neurological immune-mediated disorders. Overall study findings and caveats: Expansion of TCR clones was greatest in HTLV-1-associated myelopathy and smallest in multiple sclerosis, where it fell below that of healthy controls.

Libraries from sorted cells used some 1 million T cells (CD4+ or CD8+). With 10-nucleotide random UMIs included, cDNA was synthesized by 5'RACE. TCRdb analysed the 5' RACE reads with MiXCR anew, one entry per CDR3 protein. The sample lists 18,000 or so distinct CDR3 sequences, 14% occurring once. This clonotype occurred many times. Its antigen is unidentified. The TCR was taken from a woman in her sixties with HTLV-1-associated myelopathy (HAM/TSP). Material: CD4+ T cells from blood.

The CDR3 loop is CASSQGLAGGPDTQYF. CDR3 nucleotide sequence: TGCGCCAGCAGCCAAGGACTAGCGGGGGGCCCAGATACGCAGTATTTT. This chain joins TRBV4-3 and TRBJ2-3, with 13 bases aligning to TRBD2. This CDR3 is 16 amino acids long. V was pared by 1 base and J by 4 bases, with 2 bases of the junction left unmatched. Germline V gene data show CDR1 as LGHNA and CDR2 as YSLEER.